The 2 T cell receptor beta chains listed next were all sequenced from one sample in a study of shared clonotypes between healthy human individuals (TCRdb year 2020). Libraries were made using the immunoSEQ multiplex PCR assay. Here the immuneACCESS table is served through TCRdb, limited to in-frame sequences with V and J called. Missing clones are a known gap in these copies; in checked studies unresolved V genes cover under half, and the rest lacks a known reason. Counted in this sample were millions of clones; around nine tenths of them appeared once. Roughly 0.15% of the sample belongs to the ten largest clones. The sequenced sample was naive CD4+ T cells sorted from blood. What the cell subset or site label conveys for this sample: CD45RA+ positively selected. All receptors come from a man aged 18-30 years in good health.

V is TRBV11-2 and J is TRBJ2-2; D is perhaps TRBD2 (6 bases). In germline, CDR1 is SGHAT, CDR2 FQNNGV. Between the trimmed V and J ends, which lost 5 bases and 1 base, there was a span of 14 bases. This CDR3 has 16 residues. For the CDR3, the DNA is TGTGCCAGCAGCCCAGAGGGCGGGAAGAACACCGGGGAGCTGTTTTTT. It specifies CASSPEGGKNTGELFF.

The rearrangement links TRBV5-4 to TRBJ2-7; the match to TRBD1 covers 11 bases. Germline CDR1 SGHNT, CDR2 YYREEE (reference sequence). The V segment lost 4 bases and the J segment 0 bases; nucleotides outside the gene matches: 3. The CDR3 is 15 amino acids. In DNA, the CDR3 is TGTGCCAGCAGCATAGGGACAGGGGGCTCCTACGAGCAGTACTTC. It encodes CASSIGTGGSYEQYF.